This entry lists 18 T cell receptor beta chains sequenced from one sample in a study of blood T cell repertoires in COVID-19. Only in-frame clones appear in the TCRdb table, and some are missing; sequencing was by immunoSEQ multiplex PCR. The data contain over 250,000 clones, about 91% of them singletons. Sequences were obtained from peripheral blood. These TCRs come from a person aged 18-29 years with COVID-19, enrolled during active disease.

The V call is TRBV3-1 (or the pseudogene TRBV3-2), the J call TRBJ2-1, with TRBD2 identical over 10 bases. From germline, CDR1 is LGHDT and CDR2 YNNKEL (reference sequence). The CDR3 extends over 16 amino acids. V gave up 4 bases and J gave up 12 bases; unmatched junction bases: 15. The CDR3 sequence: CASSLTGLAGVKGQFF. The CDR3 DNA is TGTGCCAGCAGCCTTACAGGGCTAGCGGGAGTTAAAGGGCAGTTCTTC.

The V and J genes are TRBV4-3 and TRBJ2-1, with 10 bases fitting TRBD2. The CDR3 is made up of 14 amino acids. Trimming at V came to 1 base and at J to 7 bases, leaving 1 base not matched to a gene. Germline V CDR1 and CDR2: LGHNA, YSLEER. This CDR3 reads CASSQASGSNEQFF. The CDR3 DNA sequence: TGCGCCAGCAGCCAAGCTAGCGGGAGTAATGAGCAGTTCTTC.

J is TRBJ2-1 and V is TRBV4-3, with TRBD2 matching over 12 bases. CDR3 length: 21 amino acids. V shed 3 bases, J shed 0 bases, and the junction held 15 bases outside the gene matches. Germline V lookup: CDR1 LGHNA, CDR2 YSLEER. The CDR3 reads CASSQESTSGSYSLSYNEQFF. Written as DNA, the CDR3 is TGCGCCAGCAGCCAGGAATCGACTAGCGGGAGTTACTCTCTCTCCTACAATGAGCAGTTCTTC.

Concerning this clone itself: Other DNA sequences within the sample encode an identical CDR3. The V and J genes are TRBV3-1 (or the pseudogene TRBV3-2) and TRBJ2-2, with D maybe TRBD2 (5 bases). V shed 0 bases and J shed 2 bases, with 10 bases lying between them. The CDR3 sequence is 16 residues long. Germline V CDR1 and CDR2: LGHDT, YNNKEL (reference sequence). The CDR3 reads CASSQDLTGNTGELFF. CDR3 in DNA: TGTGCCAGCAGCCAAGATCTAACGGGAAACACCGGGGAGCTGTTTTTT.

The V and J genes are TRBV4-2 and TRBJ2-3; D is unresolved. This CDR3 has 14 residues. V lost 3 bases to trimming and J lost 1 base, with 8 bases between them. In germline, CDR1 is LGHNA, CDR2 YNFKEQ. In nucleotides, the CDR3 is TGTGCCAGCAGCCAGGTAGCTGGCACAGATACGCAGTATTTT. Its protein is CASSQVAGTDTQYF.

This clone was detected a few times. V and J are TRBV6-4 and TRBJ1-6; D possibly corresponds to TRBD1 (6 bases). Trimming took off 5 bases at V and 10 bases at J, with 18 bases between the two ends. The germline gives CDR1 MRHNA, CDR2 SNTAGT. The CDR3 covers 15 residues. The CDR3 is CASSPGHPSGSPLHF. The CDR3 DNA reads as TGTGCCAGCAGTCCGGGACACCCCTCGGGGTCACCCCTCCACTTT.

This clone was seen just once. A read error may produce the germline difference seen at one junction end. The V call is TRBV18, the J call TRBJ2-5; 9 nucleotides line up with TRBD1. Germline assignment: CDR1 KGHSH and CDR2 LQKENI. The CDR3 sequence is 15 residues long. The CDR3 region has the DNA TGTGCCAGCTCGCCACCCTCGGGACAGGGCTTGTCCCAGTACTTC. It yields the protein CASSPPSGQGLSQYF.

This CDR3 is CATSEPRGQSPLHF. The DNA of the CDR3 is TGTGCCACCAGTGAACCCAGGGGACAGTCACCCCTCCACTTT. This chain uses TRBV24-1 with TRBJ1-6, with 7 bases identical to TRBD1. The CDR3 is 14 amino acids. J was trimmed by 10 bases and V by 4 bases; bases with no gene match: 6. CDR1 and CDR2 from the germline V gene are KGHDR and SFDVKD.

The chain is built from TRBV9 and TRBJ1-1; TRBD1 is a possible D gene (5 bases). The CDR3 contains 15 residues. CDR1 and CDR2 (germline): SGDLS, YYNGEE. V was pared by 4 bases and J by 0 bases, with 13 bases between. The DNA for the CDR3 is TGTGCCAGCAGCTTAGAGACAGCCATGAACACTGAAGCTTTCTTT. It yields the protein CASSLETAMNTEAFF.

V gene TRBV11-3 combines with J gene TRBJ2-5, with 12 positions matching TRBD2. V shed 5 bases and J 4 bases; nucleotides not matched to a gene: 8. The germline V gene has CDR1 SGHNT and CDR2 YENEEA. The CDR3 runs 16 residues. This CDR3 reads CASSKRTSGNLETQYF. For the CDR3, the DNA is TGTGCCAGCAGCAAAAGGACTAGCGGGAATTTAGAGACCCAGTACTTC. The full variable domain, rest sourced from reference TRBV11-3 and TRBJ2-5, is EAGVVQSPRYKIIEKKQPVAFWCNPISGHNTLYWYLQNLGQGPELLIRYENEEAVDDSQLPKDRFSAERLKGVDSTLKIQPAELGDSAVYLCASSKRTSGNLETQYFGPGTRLLVL.

CDR3 residues: CASRDRVNQPQHF. The CDR3 bases are TGTGCCAGCAGGGACAGGGTTAATCAGCCCCAGCATTTT. The chain recombines TRBV2 with TRBJ1-5; 8 bases are a match to TRBD1. Trimming took 6 bases from V and 4 from J; bases not matched to a gene: 2. The CDR3 has 13 amino acids. CDR1 SNHLY and CDR2 FYNNEI come from the germline V gene.

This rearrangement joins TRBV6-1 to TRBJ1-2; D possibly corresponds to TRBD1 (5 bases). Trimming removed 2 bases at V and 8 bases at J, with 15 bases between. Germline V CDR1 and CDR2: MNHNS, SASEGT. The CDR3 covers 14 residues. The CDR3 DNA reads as TGTGCCAGCAGTGAAATCCCCTCAGGGCCGGGCTACACCTTC. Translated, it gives CASSEIPSGPGYTF.

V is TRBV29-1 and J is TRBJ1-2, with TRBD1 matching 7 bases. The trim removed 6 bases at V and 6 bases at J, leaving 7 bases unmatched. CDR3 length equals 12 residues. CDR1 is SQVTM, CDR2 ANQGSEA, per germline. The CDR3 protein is CSVSGQVDGYTF. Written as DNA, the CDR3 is TGCAGCGTAAGCGGACAGGTCGATGGCTACACCTTC. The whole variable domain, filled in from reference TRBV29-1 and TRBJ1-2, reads SAVISQKPSRDICQRGTSLTIQCQVDSQVTMMFWYRQQPGQSLTLIATANQGSEATYESGFVIDKFPISRPNLTFSTLTVSNMSPEDSSIYLCSVSGQVDGYTFGSGTRLTVV.

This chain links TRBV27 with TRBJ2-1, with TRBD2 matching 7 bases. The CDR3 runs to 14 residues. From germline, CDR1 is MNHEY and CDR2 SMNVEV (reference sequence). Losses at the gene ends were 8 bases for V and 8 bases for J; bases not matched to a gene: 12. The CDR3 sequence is CASAWGGGGDEQFF. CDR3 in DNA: TGTGCCAGCGCTTGGGGGGGAGGAGGGGATGAGCAGTTCTTC.

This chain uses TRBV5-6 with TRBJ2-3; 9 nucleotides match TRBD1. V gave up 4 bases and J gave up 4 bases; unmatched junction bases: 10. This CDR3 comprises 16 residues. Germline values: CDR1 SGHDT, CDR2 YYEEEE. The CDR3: CASSRTGERWADTQYF. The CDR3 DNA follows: TGTGCCAGCAGCAGGACAGGGGAAAGGTGGGCAGATACGCAGTATTTT.

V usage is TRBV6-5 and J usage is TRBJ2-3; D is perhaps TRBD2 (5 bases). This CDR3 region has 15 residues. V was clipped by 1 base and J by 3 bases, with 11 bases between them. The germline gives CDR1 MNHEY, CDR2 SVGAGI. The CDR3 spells CASSYYGSATDTQYF. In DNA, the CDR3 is TGTGCCAGCAGTTACTACGGTAGCGCAACAGATACGCAGTATTTT.

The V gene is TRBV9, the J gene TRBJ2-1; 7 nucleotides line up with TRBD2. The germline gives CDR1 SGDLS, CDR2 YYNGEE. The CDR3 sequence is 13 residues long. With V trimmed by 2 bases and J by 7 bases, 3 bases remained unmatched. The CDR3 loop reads CASSVSGTNEQFF. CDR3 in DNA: TGTGCCAGCAGCGTGAGCGGGACGAATGAGCAGTTCTTC.

The CDR3 DNA is TGTGCCAGCAGCGGAACCGGGACAAATTATGAAGCTTTCTTT. It encodes CASSGTGTNYEAFF. The chain employs TRBV9 and TRBJ1-1, with a tentative D call TRBD1 (6 bases). Trimming took off 3 bases at V and 7 bases at J, with 16 bases between the two ends. Germline values: CDR1 SGDLS, CDR2 YYNGEE. The CDR3 contains 14 residues.